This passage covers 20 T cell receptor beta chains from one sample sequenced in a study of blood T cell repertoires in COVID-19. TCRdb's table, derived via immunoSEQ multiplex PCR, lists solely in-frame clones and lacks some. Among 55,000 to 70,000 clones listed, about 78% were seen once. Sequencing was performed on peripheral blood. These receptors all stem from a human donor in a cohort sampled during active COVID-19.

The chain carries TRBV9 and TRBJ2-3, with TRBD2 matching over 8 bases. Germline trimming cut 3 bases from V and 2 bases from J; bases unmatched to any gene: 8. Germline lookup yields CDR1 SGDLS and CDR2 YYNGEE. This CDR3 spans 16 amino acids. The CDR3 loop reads CASSAGLAVDTDTQYF. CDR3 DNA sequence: TGTGCCAGCAGCGCTGGACTAGCCGTAGACACAGATACGCAGTATTTT.

CDR3 protein: CASSLLGGDEQYF. Here the CDR3 DNA reads TGTGCCAGCAGCTTACTGGGGGGTGACGAGCAGTACTTC. This chain connects TRBV7-9 to TRBJ2-7, with D possibly matching TRBD2 (6 bases). This CDR3 is built from 13 residues. V gave up 2 bases and J gave up 5 bases, with 10 bases separating them. The germline CDR1 and CDR2 sequences are SEHNR and FQNEAQ (reference sequence).

The CDR3: CASSVSGGPNEQYF. The DNA of the CDR3 is TGTGCCAGTAGTGTTAGCGGGGGCCCTAACGAGCAGTACTTC. V gene TRBV19 combines with J gene TRBJ2-7; the match to TRBD2 covers 9 bases. The CDR3 extends over 14 amino acids. V gave up 5 bases and J gave up 5 bases; unmatched junction bases: 7. The germline CDR1 and CDR2 sequences are LNHDA and SQIVND (reference sequence).

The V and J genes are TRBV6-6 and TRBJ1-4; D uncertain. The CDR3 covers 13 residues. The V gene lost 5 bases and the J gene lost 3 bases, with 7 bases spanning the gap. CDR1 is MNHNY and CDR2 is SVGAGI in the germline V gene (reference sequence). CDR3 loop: CASSPRANEKLFF. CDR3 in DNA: TGTGCCAGCAGTCCGCGGGCTAATGAAAAACTGTTTTTT.

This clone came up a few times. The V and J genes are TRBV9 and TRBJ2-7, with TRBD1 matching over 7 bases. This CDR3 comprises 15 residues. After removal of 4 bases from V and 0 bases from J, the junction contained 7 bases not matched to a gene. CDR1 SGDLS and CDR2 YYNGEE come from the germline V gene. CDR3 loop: CASSFGQANSYEQYF. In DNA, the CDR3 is TGTGCCAGCAGCTTCGGACAGGCCAACTCCTACGAGCAGTACTTC.

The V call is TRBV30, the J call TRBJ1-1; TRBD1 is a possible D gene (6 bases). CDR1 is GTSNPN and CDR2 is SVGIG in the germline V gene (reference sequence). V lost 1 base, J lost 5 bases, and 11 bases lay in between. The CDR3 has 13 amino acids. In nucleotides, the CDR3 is TGTGCCTGGAGTGAGGGTAGGGGGACTGAAGCTTTCTTT. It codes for CAWSEGRGTEAFF.

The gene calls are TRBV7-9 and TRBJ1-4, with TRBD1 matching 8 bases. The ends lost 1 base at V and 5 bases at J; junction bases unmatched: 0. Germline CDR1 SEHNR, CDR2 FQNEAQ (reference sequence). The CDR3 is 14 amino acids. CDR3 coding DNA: TGTGCCAGCAGCTTAGGACAGGGGAATGAAAAACTGTTTTTT. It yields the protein CASSLGQGNEKLFF.

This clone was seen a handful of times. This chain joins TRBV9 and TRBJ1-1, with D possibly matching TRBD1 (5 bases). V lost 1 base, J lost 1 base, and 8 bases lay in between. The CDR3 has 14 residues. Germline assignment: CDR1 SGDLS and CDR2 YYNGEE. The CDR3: CASSVSQGNTEAFF. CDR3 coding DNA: TGTGCCAGCAGCGTAAGCCAGGGGAACACTGAAGCTTTCTTT.

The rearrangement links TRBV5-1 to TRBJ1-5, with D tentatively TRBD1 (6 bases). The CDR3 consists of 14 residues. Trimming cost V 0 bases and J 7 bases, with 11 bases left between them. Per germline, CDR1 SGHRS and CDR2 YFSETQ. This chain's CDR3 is CASSLEGVGQPQHF. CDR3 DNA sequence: TGCGCCAGCAGCTTGGAGGGGGTCGGACAGCCCCAGCATTTT.

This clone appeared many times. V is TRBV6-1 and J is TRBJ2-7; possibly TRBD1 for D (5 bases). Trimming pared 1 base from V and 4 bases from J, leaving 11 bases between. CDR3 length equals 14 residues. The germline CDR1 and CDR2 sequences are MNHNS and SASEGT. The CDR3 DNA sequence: TGTGCCAGCAGTGAAGGGTTAGGGGCGTACGAGCAGTACTTC. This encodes CASSEGLGAYEQYF.

CDR3 nucleotides: TGTGCCAGCTCACCAGTGGGGACAGGCGGGTGGGCCAACGTCCTGACTTTC. It specifies CASSPVGTGGWANVLTF. The chain couples TRBV18 to TRBJ2-6, with TRBD1 identical over 8 bases. This CDR3 is built from 17 residues. The germline V gene has CDR1 KGHSH and CDR2 LQKENI. V trimming: 2 bases; J trimming: 5 bases; junction bases outside the gene matches: 8. The complete variable domain, with remaining parts taken from reference TRBV18 and TRBJ2-6, reads NAGVMQNPRHLVRRRGQEARLRCSPMKGHSHVYWYRQLPEEGLKFMVYLQKENIIDESGMPKERFSAEFPKEGPSILRIQQVVRGDSAAYFCASSPVGTGGWANVLTFGAGSRLTVL.

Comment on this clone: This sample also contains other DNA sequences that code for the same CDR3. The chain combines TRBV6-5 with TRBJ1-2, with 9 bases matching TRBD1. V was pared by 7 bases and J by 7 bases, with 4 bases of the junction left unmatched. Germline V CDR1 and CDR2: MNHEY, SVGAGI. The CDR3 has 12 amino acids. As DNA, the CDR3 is TGTGCCAGCACGACAGGGGGTCTTGGCTACACCTTC. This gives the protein CASTTGGLGYTF.

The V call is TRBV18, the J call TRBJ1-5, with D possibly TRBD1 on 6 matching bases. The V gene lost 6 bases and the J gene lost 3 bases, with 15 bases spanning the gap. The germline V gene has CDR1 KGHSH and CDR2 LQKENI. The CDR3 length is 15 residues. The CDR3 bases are TGTGCCAGCTCCCAGGCAGGACAGTACAATCAGCCCCAGCATTTT. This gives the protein CASSQAGQYNQPQHF.

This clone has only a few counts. CDR3 region: CASSSTRETGGTEAFF. Here the CDR3 DNA reads TGTGCCAGCAGCTCTACTAGGGAGACAGGGGGAACTGAAGCTTTCTTT. The gene calls are TRBV7-9 and TRBJ1-1; 9 bases align to TRBD1. CDR1 is SEHNR, CDR2 FQNEAQ, per germline (reference sequence). The CDR3 runs 16 residues. Trimming removed 4 bases from V and 5 bases from J; junction bases left unmatched: 11.

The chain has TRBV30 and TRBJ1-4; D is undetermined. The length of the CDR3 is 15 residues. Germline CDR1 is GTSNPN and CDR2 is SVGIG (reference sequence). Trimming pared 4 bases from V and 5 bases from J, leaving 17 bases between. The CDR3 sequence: CAWKLGGGMNEKLFF. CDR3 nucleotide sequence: TGTGCCTGGAAGTTGGGTGGAGGGATGAATGAAAAACTGTTTTTT.

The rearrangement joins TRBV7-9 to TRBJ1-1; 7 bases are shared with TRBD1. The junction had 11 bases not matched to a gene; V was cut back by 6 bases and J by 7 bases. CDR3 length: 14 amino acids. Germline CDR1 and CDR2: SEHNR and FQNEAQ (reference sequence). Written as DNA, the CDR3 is TGTGCCAGCAGTTCAGACAGGGATTTCGTTGAAGCTTTCTTT. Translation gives CASSSDRDFVEAFF. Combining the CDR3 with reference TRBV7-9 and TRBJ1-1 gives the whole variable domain DTGVSQNPRHKITKRGQNVTFRCDPISEHNRLYWYRQTLGQGPEFLTYFQNEAQLEKSRLLSDRFSAERPKGSFSTLEIQRTEQGDSAMYLCASSSDRDFVEAFFGQGTRLTVV.

The CDR3 sequence is CASSQTGRVTYEQYF. In nucleotides, the CDR3 is TGTGCCAGCAGCCAGACAGGCCGGGTTACCTACGAGCAGTACTTC. J is TRBJ2-7 and V is TRBV5-5, with D possibly being TRBD1 (6 bases). The CDR3 consists of 15 residues. Germline CDR1 reads SGHKS; CDR2 reads YYEKEE (reference sequence). V gave up 4 bases and J gave up 2 bases, with 16 bases separating them.

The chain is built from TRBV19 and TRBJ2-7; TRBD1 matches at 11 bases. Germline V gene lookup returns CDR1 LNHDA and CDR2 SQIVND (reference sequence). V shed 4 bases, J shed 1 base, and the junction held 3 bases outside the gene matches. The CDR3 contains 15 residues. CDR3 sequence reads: CASSSGTGGSYEQYF. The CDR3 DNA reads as TGTGCCAGTAGTAGCGGGACAGGGGGGTCCTACGAGCAGTACTTC.

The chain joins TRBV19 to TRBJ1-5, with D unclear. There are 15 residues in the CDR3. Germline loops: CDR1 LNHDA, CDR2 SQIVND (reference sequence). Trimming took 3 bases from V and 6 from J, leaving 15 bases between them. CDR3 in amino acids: CASSIAGLSPQPQHF. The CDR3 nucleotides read TGTGCCAGTAGTATCGCAGGTCTCTCCCCTCAGCCCCAGCATTTT.

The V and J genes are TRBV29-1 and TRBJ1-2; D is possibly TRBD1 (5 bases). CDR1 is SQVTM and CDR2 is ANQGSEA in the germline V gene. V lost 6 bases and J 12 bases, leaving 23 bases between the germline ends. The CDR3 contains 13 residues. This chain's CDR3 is CSVPQQVPKTNTF. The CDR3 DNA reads TGCAGCGTGCCTCAACAGGTCCCGAAGACCAACACCTTC.